This T cell receptor (beta chain) appears in the sequencing data of a study of CXCR3-negative and CXCR3-positive naive CD8 T cells. Findings and caveats of the study: TRB CDR3 properties were used to infer TCR strength, and surface CD5 was comparable between naive subsets. More hydrophobic TRB CDR3s were found in CXCR3-positive naive cells than in CXCR3-negative naive cells.

Via 5' RACE with UMI labels, TRB cDNA libraries were prepared. Each CDR3 protein gets one entry in TCRdb, which reprocessed the 5' RACE reads and gives no DNA. The table for this sample gives roughly 100,000 distinct CDR3 sequences. Germline V gene sequence: CDR1 MNHNY, CDR2 SVGAGI (reference sequence). This CDR3 region has 16 residues. Comment on this clonotype: As yet, its antigen is unknown.

This chain joins TRBV6-6 and TRBJ2-3; checking the TCRdb D call of TRBD2 is not possible without DNA. The TCR was taken from a human donor in good health. Some clones in this sample may be carry-over from other donors' samples. Material for sequencing was naive CXCR3+ CD8+ T cells from blood. The subset is: CD45RO-CCR7+CD27+CD95- naive CD8+ T cells expressing CXCR3 (TNR3+). CDR3 loop: CASSYSREGGSDTQYF.